This is a list of T cell receptor beta chains from one sample in a study of cytomegalovirus exposure and HLA in healthy donors. Clones were read by immunoSEQ multiplex PCR, and TCRdb kept only the in-frame ones, dropping some. There are more than 85,000 clones in the sample; under 85% occur only once, and about 7.7% lies in the top ten. The sample comprised PBMCs. These receptors came from a woman aged 45-60 years in good health and CMV-seropositive. Both conserved end residues are part of each CDR3. Each record gives: J gene, D gene, V gene, clone size, CDR3 protein, CDR3 DNA. The D gene is left open where the match is weak. Only part of the rows carry a size: once, few, many, or a class if the clone is expanded.

TRBJ1-1,.,TRBV5-1,.,CASSPRGGGTEAFF,TGCGCCAGCAGCCCCCGAGGGGGTGGCACTGAAGCTTTCTTT
TRBJ2-3,.,TRBV7-9,.,CASSPHQARGTDTQYF,TGTGCCAGCAGCCCGCATCAGGCGCGGGGCACAGATACGCAGTATTTT
TRBJ2-7,TRBD1,TRBV4-3,.,CASSPGTGYVEQYF,TGCGCCAGCAGCCCTGGGACAGGGTATGTAGAGCAGTACTTC
TRBJ2-1,TRBD2,TRBV5-6,.,CASSDGLAREQFF,TGTGCCAGCAGCGACGGACTAGCGCGTGAGCAGTTCTTC
TRBJ2-5,.,TRBV6-1,.,CASSEGSGRETQYF,TGTGCCAGCAGTGAAGGGTCAGGGCGTGAGACCCAGTACTTC
TRBJ2-1,TRBD2,TRBV7-2,.,CASSLGGSSGLQFF,TGTGCCAGCAGCTTAGGGGGATCTAGCGGGCTGCAGTTCTTC
TRBJ1-1,TRBD1,TRBV19,.,CASSTRQGLNTEAFF,TGTGCCAGTAGTACACGACAGGGTCTGAACACTGAAGCTTTCTTT
TRBJ2-2,.,TRBV6-6,.,CASSYSTPNTGELFF,TGTGCCAGCAGTTACTCGACTCCGAACACCGGGGAGCTGTTTTTT
TRBJ1-2,TRBD1,TRBV6-5,once,CASSYGTGVYGYTF,TGTGCCAGCAGTTACGGGACAGGCGTCTATGGCTACACCTTC
TRBJ2-7,.,TRBV6-6,.,CASSYSGEQYF,TGTGCCAGCAGTTATTCCGGGGAGCAGTACTTC
TRBJ1-5,TRBD1,TRBV18,.,CASSVDRGNQPQHF,TGTGCCAGCTCAGTAGACAGGGGAAATCAGCCCCAGCATTTT
TRBJ2-2,TRBD2,TRBV4-1,.,CASSQLADTGELFF,TGCGCCAGCAGCCAACTAGCGGACACCGGGGAGCTGTTTTTT
TRBJ2-7,TRBD2,TRBV7-2,.,CASSGGLAGHEQYF,TGTGCCAGCAGCGGGGGACTAGCGGGCCACGAGCAGTACTTC
TRBJ2-2,TRBD2,TRBV6-5,.,CASRRGGSELFF,TGTGCCAGCAGACGGGGGGGCAGCGAGCTGTTTTTT
TRBJ2-7,.,TRBV25-1,.,CASTGGGVPYEQYF,TGTGCCAGCACCGGAGGGGGGGTTCCCTACGAGCAGTACTTC
TRBJ2-6,.,TRBV7-2,.,CASSQDSGANVLTF,TGTGCCAGCAGTCAGGACTCTGGGGCCAACGTCCTGACTTTC
TRBJ1-2,TRBD1,TRBV20-1,.,CSAADRDRYTF,TGCAGTGCAGCTGACAGGGACCGCTACACCTTC
TRBJ2-1,TRBD2,TRBV5-5,.,CASSSHSGYNEQFF,TGTGCCAGCAGCTCCCATAGCGGGTACAATGAGCAGTTCTTC
TRBJ1-2,.,TRBV7-8,.,CASSFSDPGDYGYTF,TGTGCCAGCAGCTTTTCGGACCCCGGGGACTATGGCTACACCTTC
TRBJ2-1,TRBD1,TRBV2,.,CASRHRGFSYNEQFF,TGTGCCAGCAGGCACAGGGGCTTCTCCTACAATGAGCAGTTCTTC
TRBJ2-2,.,TRBV18,.,CASSPVTGAGELFF,TGTGCCAGCTCACCTGTAACCGGGGCCGGGGAGCTGTTTTTT
TRBJ1-5,.,TRBV5-1,.,CASSLGPTGPNQPQHF,TGCGCCAGCAGCTTGGGCCCGACAGGCCCTAATCAGCCCCAGCATTTT
TRBJ2-1,.,TRBV13,.,CASSLVRGGGEFF,TGTGCCAGCAGCTTAGTACGGGGAGGAGGGGAGTTCTTC
TRBJ1-1,TRBD1,TRBV6-5,.,CASTLGTGTEAFF,TGTGCCAGCACCCTGGGGACAGGGACTGAAGCTTTCTTT
TRBJ2-5,TRBD2,TRBV11-1,.,CASTAGTSKETQYF,TGTGCCAGCACGGCCGGGACTAGCAAAGAGACCCAGTACTTC
TRBJ1-6,.,TRBV27,.,CASSLSRQGKGPLHF,TGTGCCAGCAGTTTATCGAGGCAGGGGAAGGGGCCCCTCCACTTT
TRBJ2-7,.,TRBV5-4,few,CASSLRRDEQYF,TGTGCCAGCAGCTTAAGGAGGGACGAGCAGTACTTC
TRBJ1-1,TRBD1,TRBV5-4,.,CASSQDRESEAFF,TGTGCCAGCAGCCAGGACAGGGAGTCTGAAGCTTTCTTT
TRBJ2-1,TRBD2,TRBV9,.,CASSVTSGIGNEQFF,TGTGCCAGCAGCGTCACTAGCGGGATCGGGAATGAGCAGTTCTTC
TRBJ2-5,.,TRBV2,once,CASSEESAGEKYF,TGTGCCAGCAGTGAAGAGTCTGCGGGCGAGAAGTACTTC
TRBJ2-1,TRBD2,TRBV6-6,.,CASSYSGGSSYNEQFF,TGTGCCAGCAGTTACTCGGGCGGGAGCTCCTACAATGAGCAGTTCTTC
TRBJ2-1,.,TRBV13,.,CASSSDYRAPNEQFF,TGTGCCAGCAGCTCGGACTACCGAGCTCCCAATGAGCAGTTCTTC
TRBJ2-7,.,TRBV7-9,few,CASSLGTGTYEQYF,TGTGCCAGCAGCTTAGGAACAGGGACCTACGAGCAGTACTTC
TRBJ1-1,TRBD1,TRBV6-5,.,CASSYGQGGGDTEAFF,TGTGCCAGCAGTTACGGACAGGGTGGTGGGGACACTGAAGCTTTCTTT
TRBJ2-3,TRBD2,TRBV19,.,CASRGLAGVPGTQYF,TGTGCCAGTAGGGGACTAGCGGGGGTCCCAGGTACGCAGTATTTT
TRBJ1-5,.,TRBV2,.,CASSDRVLSKQPQHF,TGTGCCAGCAGTGACAGGGTATTAAGCAAGCAGCCCCAGCATTTT
TRBJ1-2,TRBD1,TRBV7-2,.,CASSLSNATGTGPGGYTF,TGTGCCAGCAGCTTATCCAATGCAACCGGGACAGGGCCGGGTGGCTACACCTTC
TRBJ1-1,.,TRBV19,.,CASTSLATEAFF,TGTGCCAGTACTAGCCTCGCCACTGAAGCTTTCTTT
TRBJ1-2,TRBD1,TRBV11-2,.,CASSAQGNGYTF,TGTGCCAGCAGCGCACAGGGGAATGGCTACACCTTC
TRBJ2-1,TRBD2,TRBV5-1,once,CASSVGLAGEQFF,TGCGCCAGCAGCGTGGGACTAGCGGGGGAGCAGTTCTTC
TRBJ2-1,TRBD2,TRBV2,.,CASSGTRDGEQFF,TGTGCCAGCAGTGGGACTAGGGATGGCGAGCAGTTCTTC
TRBJ2-5,.,TRBV16,.,CASSRLRAGETQYF,TGTGCCAGCAGCCGGTTGAGGGCAGGAGAGACCCAGTACTTC
TRBJ2-1,TRBD1,TRBV18,.,CASSPGQGGPPSFF,TGTGCCAGCTCTCCCGGACAGGGCGGGCCACCTTCGTTCTTC
TRBJ2-5,TRBD2,TRBV4-1,.,CASSQELAGIKETQYF,TGCGCCAGCAGCCAAGAGTTAGCGGGAATAAAAGAGACCCAGTACTTC
TRBJ2-3,.,TRBV9,few,CASSVTNQIADTQYF,TGTGCCAGCAGCGTAACTAACCAGATCGCAGATACGCAGTATTTT
TRBJ1-2,TRBD1,TRBV6-1,once,CASSFDRGREGGYTF,TGTGCCAGCAGTTTTGACAGGGGGCGCGAAGGTGGCTACACCTTC
TRBJ2-3,TRBD2,TRBV15,.,CATSRGEGRLEDTQYF,TGTGCCACCTCCAGAGGGGAGGGCAGGCTTGAAGATACGCAGTATTTT
TRBJ2-7,TRBD2,TRBV7-9,.,CSSSPGGGEQYF,TGTTCCAGCAGCCCAGGCGGGGGCGAGCAGTACTTC